Following are 14 T cell receptor beta chains from one sample sequenced in a study of blood T cell repertoires in COVID-19. TCRdb's table, derived via immunoSEQ multiplex PCR, lists solely in-frame clones and lacks some. This table holds about 76,000 clones, 60% to 85% found once. Sequenced: peripheral blood. These receptors originate from a man aged 65 to 85 with acute or convalescent COVID-19.

V is TRBV6-5 and J is TRBJ2-5, with a possible D match to TRBD2 (5 bases). Germline CDR1 and CDR2: MNHEY and SVGAGI. The CDR3 extends over 14 amino acids. V gave up 6 bases and J gave up 4 bases, with 15 bases separating them. Here the CDR3 reads CASSAQRAGETQYF. The DNA of the CDR3 is TGTGCCAGCAGCGCCCAGAGGGCAGGAGAGACCCAGTACTTC.

V and J are TRBV5-1 and TRBJ1-1; D perhaps matches TRBD1 (5 bases). This CDR3 is built from 13 residues. CDR1 and CDR2 (germline): SGHRS, YFSETQ. With 1 base removed from V and 1 base from J, the gap between germline ends came to 5 bases. This CDR3 reads CASSLTGNTEAFF. The CDR3, as DNA: TGCGCCAGCAGCTTGACAGGGAACACTGAAGCTTTCTTT.

The genes are TRBV18 and TRBJ1-4; weak D call: TRBD1 (5 bases). Germline lookup yields CDR1 KGHSH and CDR2 LQKENI. Trimming removed 6 bases from V and 3 bases from J, with 14 bases in between. This CDR3 has 15 residues. CDR3 sequence reads: CASSSGGTSNEKLFF. The CDR3 nucleotides read TGTGCCAGCTCCTCCGGGGGTACCTCTAATGAAAAACTGTTTTTT.

The gene calls are TRBV25-1 and TRBJ1-6, with TRBD1 as a possible D gene (6 bases). Trimming cost V 5 bases and J 7 bases, with 15 bases left between them. CDR1 MGHDK and CDR2 SYGVNS come from the germline V gene. The CDR3 contains 15 residues. The DNA of the CDR3 is TGTGCCAGCAGTCGGGACACCCGGTCGAATTCACCCCTCCACTTT. Its translation is CASSRDTRSNSPLHF.

The rearrangement uses TRBV7-8 and TRBJ1-1; maybe TRBD1 (6 bases). The CDR3 spans 15 residues. Per the germline V gene, CDR1 is SGHVS and CDR2 is FQNEAQ. Trimming cost V 1 base and J 6 bases, with 15 bases left between them. CDR3 sequence (DNA): TGTGCCAGCAGCTTAGGGGGCAGGGGAGTGCCTGAAGCTTTCTTT. Its translation: CASSLGGRGVPEAFF.

This chain joins TRBV3-1 (or the pseudogene TRBV3-2) and TRBJ1-3, with 9 bases that match TRBD1. V gave up 4 bases and J gave up 8 bases; unmatched junction bases: 6. Germline V gives CDR1 LGHDT, CDR2 YNNKEL (reference sequence). The CDR3 is 14 residues long. DNA of the CDR3: TGTGCCAGCAGCCGGAGGACAGGGGTAGACACCATATATTTT. It specifies CASSRRTGVDTIYF.

Remarks on this clone: One end of the junction varies from germline; a read error may be responsible. The chain couples TRBV7-7 to TRBJ2-2; possible D gene TRBD2, 5 bases. Looked up from germline, CDR1 is SSHAT and CDR2 is FNYEAQ (reference sequence). The CDR3 spans 14 residues. The CDR3 here is CASSLSGNTGELFF. Written as DNA, the CDR3 is TGTGCTAGCAGCTTATCGGGGAATACCGGGGAGCTGTTTTTT.

This clone was counted only a few times. V gene TRBV24-1 combines with J gene TRBJ2-3, with D perhaps TRBD1 (6 bases). V lost 12 bases and J lost 5, with 20 bases in between. This CDR3 has 14 residues. The germline V gene has CDR1 KGHDR and CDR2 SFDVKD. The CDR3 protein is CAPHVAKQGDTQYF. In DNA form, the CDR3 reads TGTGCCCCCCATGTCGCAAAACAGGGAGATACGCAGTATTTT.

The chain employs TRBV9 and TRBJ2-1; TRBD2 matches at 7 bases. The V segment lost 5 bases and the J segment 6 bases; nucleotides outside the gene matches: 2. CDR1 and CDR2 (germline): SGDLS, YYNGEE. The CDR3 is made up of 12 amino acids. The CDR3 DNA follows: TGTGCCAGCAGTGGACTAGTCAATGAGCAGTTCTTC. Amino acids: CASSGLVNEQFF.

The V and J genes are TRBV10-3 and TRBJ1-1; weak D call: TRBD1 (5 bases). V was clipped by 0 bases and J by 3 bases, with 11 bases between them. CDR1 is ENHRY and CDR2 is SYGVKD in the germline V gene. The CDR3 has 15 residues. CDR3 sequence: CAISESVTVYTEAFF. Here the CDR3 DNA reads TGTGCCATCAGTGAGTCGGTGACAGTGTACACTGAAGCTTTCTTT.

This clone was detected a few times. V gene TRBV4-1 combines with J gene TRBJ1-1; D is unclear. Germline CDR1 MGHRA, CDR2 YSYEKL. The CDR3 spans 19 residues. Deletions cut 0 bases from V and 0 bases from J, with 20 bases between. DNA for the CDR3: TGCGCCAGCAGCCAAGAGGGCCTAGAGGGCTGGGTCATGAACACTGAAGCTTTCTTT. Amino acids: CASSQEGLEGWVMNTEAFF.

The V call is TRBV7-2, the J call TRBJ2-1, with a weak D call TRBD2 (6 bases). Germline V gene sequence: CDR1 SGHTA, CDR2 FQGNSA. V was cut by 5 bases and J by 5 bases, with 16 bases left in between. The CDR3 has 15 amino acids. The CDR3 sequence is CASSPGPGGNNEQFF. CDR3 DNA sequence: TGTGCCAGCAGCCCCGGACCAGGCGGGAACAATGAGCAGTTCTTC. Full variable domain (rest looked up from reference TRBV7-2 and TRBJ2-1): GAGVSQSPSNKVTEKGKDVELRCDPISGHTALYWYRQSLGQGLEFLIYFQGNSAPDKSGLPSDRFSAERTGGSVSTLTIQRTQQEDSAVYLCASSPGPGGNNEQFFGPGTRLTVL.

The V call is TRBV2, the J call TRBJ1-5; D remains unclear. The CDR3 sequence is 15 residues long. Germline CDR1 SNHLY, CDR2 FYNNEI. V was trimmed by 7 bases and J by 7 bases, leaving 20 bases between them. Written as DNA, the CDR3 is TGTGCCAGCATATTGGATAGAGAGGCTTGGCAGCCCCAGCATTTT. Amino acid sequence: CASILDREAWQPQHF.

V and J are TRBV5-6 and TRBJ2-2, with 12 bases aligning to TRBD2. Germline CDR1 reads SGHDT; CDR2 reads YYEEEE. V shed 3 bases, J shed 2 bases, and the junction held 2 bases outside the gene matches. This CDR3 has 16 residues. CDR3 residues: CASSSTSGRNTGELFF. CDR3 nucleotides: TGTGCCAGCAGCTCGACTAGCGGGAGAAACACCGGGGAGCTGTTTTTT.